Given below is one TCR beta chain in context. This entry is derived from a study of blood T cell repertoires in COVID-19. Study at large: Material from acute and convalescent COVID-19 was sourced from the United States, Italy and Spain. Sample material is recorded as cDNA or gDNA derived from T cells, B-cell-depleted T cells, or PBMCs.

The CDR3 length is 16 residues. The germline CDR1 and CDR2 sequences are PRHDT and FYEKMQ (reference sequence). With V trimmed by 2 bases and J by 9 bases, 11 bases remained unmatched. Original processing methods: Researchers report that nucleated cell counts were estimated from reference gene primer amplification. Here immunoSEQ multiplex PCR was the method, and the copy in TCRdb shows in-frame clones only, minus some. Clone size and the V and J calls come from that table; the DNA yielded D and trimming. In the table there are 100,000 to 110,000 clones, almost 90% of which are singletons. This TCR derives from a human donor in a cohort sampled during active COVID-19. V is TRBV13 and J is TRBJ2-1; 9 bases match TRBD1. The sequencing input was peripheral blood. The CDR3 bases are TGTGCCAGCAGCTTATGGGGACAGGGTCGCGAGGGTGAGCAGTTCTTC. Amino acid sequence: CASSLWGQGREGEQFF.